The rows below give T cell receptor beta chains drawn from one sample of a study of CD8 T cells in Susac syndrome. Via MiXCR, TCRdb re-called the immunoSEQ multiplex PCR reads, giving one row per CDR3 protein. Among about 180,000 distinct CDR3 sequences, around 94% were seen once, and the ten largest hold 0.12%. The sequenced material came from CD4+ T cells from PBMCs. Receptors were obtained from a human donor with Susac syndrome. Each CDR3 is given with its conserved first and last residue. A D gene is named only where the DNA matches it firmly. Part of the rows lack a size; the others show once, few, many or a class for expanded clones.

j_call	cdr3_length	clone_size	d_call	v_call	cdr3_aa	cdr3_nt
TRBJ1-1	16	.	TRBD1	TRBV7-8	CASSPRDRLTNTEAFF	TGTGCCAGCAGCCCCCGGGACAGGCTCACGAACACTGAAGCTTTCTTT
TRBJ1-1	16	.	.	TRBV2	CASSELSRTMNTEAFF	TGTGCCAGCAGTGAACTCTCCCGAACAATGAACACTGAAGCTTTCTTT
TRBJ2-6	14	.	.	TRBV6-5	CASRGVAGANVLTF	TGTGCCAGCAGAGGAGTTGCTGGGGCCAACGTCCTGACTTTC
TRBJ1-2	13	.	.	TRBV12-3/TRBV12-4	CASIFWGGGGYTF	TGTGCCAGCATCTTCTGGGGGGGTGGCGGCTACACCTTC
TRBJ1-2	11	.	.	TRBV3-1	CASSQEGGYTF	TGTGCCAGCAGCCAAGAGGGTGGCTACACCTTC
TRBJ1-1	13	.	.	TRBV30	CASYHSPNTEAFF	TGTGCCAGCTATCACAGCCCGAACACTGAAGCTTTCTTT
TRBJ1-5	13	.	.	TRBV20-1	CSAKQDSNQPQHF	TGCAGTGCGAAACAGGATAGCAATCAGCCCCAGCATTTT
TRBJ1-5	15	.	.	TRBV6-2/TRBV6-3	CASSYYTALNQPQHF	TGTGCCAGCAGTTACTACACGGCGCTCAATCAGCCCCAGCATTTT
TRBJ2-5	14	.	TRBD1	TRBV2	CASSGTGALETQYF	TGTGCCAGCAGTGGGACAGGGGCGCTAGAGACCCAGTACTTC
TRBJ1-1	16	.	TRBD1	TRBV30	CAWSDQDRGLMTEAFF	TGTGCCTGGAGTGACCAGGACAGGGGGTTAATGACTGAAGCTTTCTTT
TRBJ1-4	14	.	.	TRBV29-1	CSVVDRGISEKLFF	TGCAGCGTTGTGGATCGGGGGATCTCGGAAAAACTGTTTTTT
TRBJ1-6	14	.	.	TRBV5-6	CASSRGRGNSPLHF	TGTGCCAGCAGCCGGGGGCGTGGGAATTCACCCCTCCACTTT
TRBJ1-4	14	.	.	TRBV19	CASQKTANNEKLFF	TGTGCCAGCCAAAAGACCGCTAATAATGAAAAACTGTTTTTT
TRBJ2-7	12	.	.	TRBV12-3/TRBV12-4	CASSLVRNEQYF	TGTGCCAGCAGTCTCGTGAGAAACGAGCAGTACTTC
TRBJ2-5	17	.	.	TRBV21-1	CASSRTRRTSGEETQYF	TGTGCCAGCAGCAGGACTCGACGGACTAGCGGGGAAGAGACCCAGTACTTC
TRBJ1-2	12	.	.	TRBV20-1	CSTGGGGYGYTF	TGCAGCACCGGTGGGGGCGGGTATGGCTACACCTTC
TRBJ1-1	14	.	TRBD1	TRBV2	CASISGGKGTEAFF	TGTGCCAGCATATCAGGGGGCAAGGGCACTGAAGCTTTCTTT
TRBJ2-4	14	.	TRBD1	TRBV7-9	CASSLEGARNIQYF	TGTGCCAGCAGCTTAGAGGGGGCGAGAAACATTCAGTACTTC
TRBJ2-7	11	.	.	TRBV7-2	CASSPGGEQYF	TGTGCCAGCAGCCCCGGGGGTGAGCAGTACTTC
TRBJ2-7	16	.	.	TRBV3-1	CASSPLGHQSSYEQYF	TGTGCCAGCAGCCCCCTAGGCCATCAGAGCTCCTACGAGCAGTACTTC
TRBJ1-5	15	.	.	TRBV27	CASSLKSGLNQPQHF	TGTGCCAGCAGCCTTAAGTCGGGCCTCAATCAGCCCCAGCATTTT
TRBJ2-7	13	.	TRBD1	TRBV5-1	CASSDQGVDEQYF	TGCGCCAGCAGCGATCAGGGGGTCGACGAGCAGTACTTC
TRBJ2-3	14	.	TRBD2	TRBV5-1	CASTEAGGQDTQYF	TGCGCCAGCACCGAGGCGGGGGGGCAAGATACGCAGTATTTT
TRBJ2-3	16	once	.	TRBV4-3	CASSQLGLGRTDTQYF	TGCGCCAGCAGCCAATTAGGGTTGGGGCGCACAGATACGCAGTATTTT
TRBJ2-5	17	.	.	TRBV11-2	CASRGRTLGVQKETQYF	TGTGCCAGCAGGGGCCGCACCTTAGGTGTCCAGAAAGAGACCCAGTACTTC
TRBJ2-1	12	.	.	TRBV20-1	CSVGASYNEQFF	TGCAGTGTTGGAGCCTCCTACAATGAGCAGTTCTTC
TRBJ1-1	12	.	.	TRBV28	CASSLGGAKAFF	TGTGCCAGCAGTTTAGGAGGGGCTAAAGCTTTCTTT
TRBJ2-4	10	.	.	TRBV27	CASGYMIQYF	TGTGCCAGTGGATATATGATTCAGTACTTC
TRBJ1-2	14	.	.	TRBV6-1	CASSAQGIGYGYTF	TGTGCCAGCAGTGCCCAGGGGATAGGCTATGGCTACACCTTC
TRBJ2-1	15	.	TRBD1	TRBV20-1	CSASTGAVSYNEQFF	TGCAGTGCTAGTACAGGGGCGGTCTCCTACAATGAGCAGTTCTTC
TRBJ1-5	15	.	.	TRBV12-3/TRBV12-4	CASSPVGGVGQPQHF	TGTGCCAGCAGTCCGGTAGGGGGTGTGGGTCAGCCCCAGCATTTT
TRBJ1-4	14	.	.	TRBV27	CASSATGKDEKLFF	TGTGCCAGCAGTGCCACAGGGAAAGATGAAAAACTGTTTTTT
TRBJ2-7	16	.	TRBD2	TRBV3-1	CASSQRSSGGNYEQYF	TGTGCCAGCAGCCAACGCTCTAGCGGGGGGAATTACGAGCAGTACTTC
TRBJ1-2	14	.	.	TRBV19	CASTSSGYHYGYTF	TGTGCCAGTACCTCATCCGGCTATCACTATGGCTACACCTTC
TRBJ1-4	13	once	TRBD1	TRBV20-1	CSASDRGKEKLFF	TGCAGTGCTTCGGACAGGGGGAAGGAAAAACTGTTTTTT
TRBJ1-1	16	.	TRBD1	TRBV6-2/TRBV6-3	CASSYSWTGANTEAFF	TGTGCCAGCAGTTATTCCTGGACAGGGGCGAACACTGAAGCTTTCTTT
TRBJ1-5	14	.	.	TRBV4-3	CASSRGGINQPQHF	TGCGCCAGCAGCCGGGGGGGGATCAATCAGCCCCAGCATTTT
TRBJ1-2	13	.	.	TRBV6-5	CASSPNNNYGYTF	TGTGCCAGCAGTCCGAACAATAACTATGGCTACACCTTC
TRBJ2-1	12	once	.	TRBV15	CATSRDNFEQFF	TGTGCCACCAGCAGAGATAATTTTGAGCAGTTCTTC
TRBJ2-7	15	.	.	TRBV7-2	CASSLRAERPYEQYF	TGTGCCAGCAGCCTCAGGGCGGAAAGGCCCTACGAGCAGTACTTC
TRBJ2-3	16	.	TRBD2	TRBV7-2	CASSLRTSGGIYTQYF	TGTGCCAGCAGCTTGCGGACTAGCGGGGGGATTTATACGCAGTATTTT
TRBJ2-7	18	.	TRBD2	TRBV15	CATSREGTGSGAVYEQYF	TGTGCCACCAGCAGAGAAGGGACGGGAAGCGGGGCGGTCTACGAGCAGTACTTC
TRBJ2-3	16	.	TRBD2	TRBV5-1	CASSLAAGGFTDTQYF	TGCGCCAGCAGCTTGGCCGCGGGGGGTTTCACAGATACGCAGTATTTT
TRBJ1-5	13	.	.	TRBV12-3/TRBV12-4	CASSNQFRQPQHF	TGTGCCAGCAGTAACCAGTTCCGTCAGCCCCAGCATTTT
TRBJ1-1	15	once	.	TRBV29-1	CSVEPLSAANTEAFF	TGCAGCGTTGAACCCCTATCGGCTGCCAACACTGAAGCTTTCTTT
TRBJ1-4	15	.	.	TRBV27	CASSSRQGANEKLFF	TGTGCCAGCAGTTCCCGGCAGGGAGCGAATGAAAAACTGTTTTTT
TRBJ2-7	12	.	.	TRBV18	CASSPGREEQYF	TGTGCCAGCTCACCAGGCAGGGAGGAGCAGTACTTC
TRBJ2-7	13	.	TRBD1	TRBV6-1	CASRPGQGSGQYF	TGTGCCAGCAGACCGGGACAGGGGTCTGGGCAGTACTTC
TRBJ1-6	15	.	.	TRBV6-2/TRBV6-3	CASSTRDGTNSPLHF	TGTGCCAGCAGTACCCGGGACGGCACCAATTCACCCCTCCACTTT
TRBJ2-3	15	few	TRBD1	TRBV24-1	CATSDPGQGSDTQYF	TGTGCCACCAGTGATCCCGGACAGGGCTCAGATACGCAGTATTTT
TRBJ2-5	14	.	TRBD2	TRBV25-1	CASRASGGGETQYF	TGTGCCAGCAGGGCTAGCGGGGGCGGGGAGACCCAGTACTTC
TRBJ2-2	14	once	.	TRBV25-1	CASSQDWGTGELFF	TGTGCCAGCAGCCAAGACTGGGGGACCGGGGAGCTGTTTTTT
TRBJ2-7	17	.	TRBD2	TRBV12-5	CASGLVLRLAGDYEQYF	TGTGCTAGTGGTTTGGTACTCCGGCTAGCGGGGGACTACGAGCAGTACTTC
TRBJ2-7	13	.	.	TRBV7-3	CASSSGIGYEQYF	TGTGCCAGCAGCTCAGGGATTGGCTACGAGCAGTACTTC
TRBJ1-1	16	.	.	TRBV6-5	CASSYFGGRTRTEAFF	TGTGCCAGCAGTTACTTCGGGGGCCGCACGAGGACTGAAGCTTTCTTT
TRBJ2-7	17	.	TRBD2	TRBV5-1	CASSSTLGGGTPYEQYF	TGCGCCAGCAGCTCGACCCTTGGCGGGGGGACCCCCTACGAGCAGTACTTC
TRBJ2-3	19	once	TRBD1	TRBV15	CATSRGAGIGTVYTDTQYF	TGTGCCACCAGCAGAGGGGCAGGTATCGGGACAGTTTACACAGATACGCAGTATTTT